The present T cell receptor beta chain was sequenced within a study of blood T cell repertoires in COVID-19. The repertoire was sequenced with immunoSEQ multiplex PCR; TCRdb's copy has only in-frame clones and lacks some. The repertoire holds about 160,000 clones, over 70% seen once, with roughly 3.1% in the top ten. Germline CDR1 KGHSH, CDR2 LQKENI. With V trimmed by 0 bases and J by 1 base, 6 bases remained unmatched. The CDR3 consists of 16 residues. The specimen was peripheral blood. V and J are TRBV18 and TRBJ2-7, with TRBD1 identical over 7 bases. The TCR sequence derives from a man aged 65 to 79 with acute or convalescent COVID-19. CDR3 coding DNA: TGTGCCAGCTCACCACCCCGACAGGGTAGGTCCTACGAGCAGTACTTC. Its protein product is CASSPPRQGRSYEQYF.